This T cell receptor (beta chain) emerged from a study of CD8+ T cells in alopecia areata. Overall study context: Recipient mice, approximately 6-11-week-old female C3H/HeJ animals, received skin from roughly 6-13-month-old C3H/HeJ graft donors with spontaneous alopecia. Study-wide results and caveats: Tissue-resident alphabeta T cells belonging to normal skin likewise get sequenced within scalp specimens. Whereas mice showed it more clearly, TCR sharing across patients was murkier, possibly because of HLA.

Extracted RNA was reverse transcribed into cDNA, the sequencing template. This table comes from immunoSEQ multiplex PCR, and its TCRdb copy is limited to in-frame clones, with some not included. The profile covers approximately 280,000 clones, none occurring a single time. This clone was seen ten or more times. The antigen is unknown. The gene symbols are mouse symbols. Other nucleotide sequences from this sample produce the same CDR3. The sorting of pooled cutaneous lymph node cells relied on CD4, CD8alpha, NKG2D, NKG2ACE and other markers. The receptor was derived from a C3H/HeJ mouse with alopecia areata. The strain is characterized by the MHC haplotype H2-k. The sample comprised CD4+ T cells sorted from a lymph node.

The part of the CDR3 DNA that was read is TGTGCCTGGAGTCTACGGACAGGGGGCACA. Its protein is CAWSLRTGGT. Given in full, the CDR3 is CAWSLRTGGTEVFF. This chain joins TRBV31 and TRBJ1-1, with 10 bases identical to TRBD1. The read gets to within 4 residues of the CDR3 end, and the germline J gene fills in the rest. V lost 0 bases, J lost 4 bases, and 2 bases stayed unmatched. CDR1 and CDR2 from the germline V gene are GKSSPN and SITVG. The CDR3 consists of 14 residues.